Reported below is one T cell receptor (beta chain). Its antigen is currently unknown. The data originate from a study of T cells in narcolepsy. The overall study: Healthy controls were enrolled alongside patients with narcolepsy type 1 or type 2. Study conclusions and caveats: Healthy controls reportedly lacked the autoreactive clonotypes serially found in patients' blood.

Using immunoSEQ multiplex PCR, the repertoire was profiled, and TCRdb retains in-frame clones only, with some absent. Among under 30,000 clones, approximately 83% were seen once, and the ten largest hold around 0.85%. This receptor was identified in a human donor with narcolepsy. The sample consisted of CD45RA- memory CD4+ T cells from PBMCs.

DNA of the CDR3: TGCGCCAGCAGCCAAGTCAGGACAACGGGGGAGACCCAGTACTTC. Translation gives CASSQVRTTGETQYF. V gene TRBV4-3 combines with J gene TRBJ2-5; the D call may be TRBD1 or TRBD2 (5 bases each). This CDR3 has 15 amino acids. V shed 1 base and J shed 5 bases, with 14 bases lying between them. Germline V CDR1 and CDR2: LGHNA, YSLEER.